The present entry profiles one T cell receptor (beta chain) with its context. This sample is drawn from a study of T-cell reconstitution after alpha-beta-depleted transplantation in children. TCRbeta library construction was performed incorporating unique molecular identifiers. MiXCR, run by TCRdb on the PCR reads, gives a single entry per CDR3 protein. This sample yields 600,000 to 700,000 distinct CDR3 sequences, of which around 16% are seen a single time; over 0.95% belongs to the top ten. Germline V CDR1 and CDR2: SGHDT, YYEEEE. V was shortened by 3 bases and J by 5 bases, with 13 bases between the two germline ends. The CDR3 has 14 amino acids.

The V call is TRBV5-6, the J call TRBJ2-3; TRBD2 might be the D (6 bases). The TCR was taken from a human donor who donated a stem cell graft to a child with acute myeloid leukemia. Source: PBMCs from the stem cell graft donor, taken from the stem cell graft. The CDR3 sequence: CASSSEGTLDTQYF. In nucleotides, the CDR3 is TGTGCCAGCAGCTCCGAGGGGACTTTAGATACGCAGTATTTT.